The 28 T cell receptor beta chains below come from one sample, sequenced in a study of blood T cell repertoires in COVID-19. Here immunoSEQ multiplex PCR was the method, and the copy in TCRdb shows in-frame clones only, minus some. The repertoire holds 250,000 to 300,000 clones, with over 75% as singletons. The sequenced material came from PBMCs or T cells enriched from blood (not recorded which). The source is a woman aged 25 to 39 who had recovered from COVID-19.

The gene calls are TRBV24-1 and TRBJ2-3; 7 bases are shared with TRBD2. With V trimmed by 3 bases and J by 4 bases, 9 bases remained unmatched. This CDR3 is 16 amino acids long. Germline V CDR1 and CDR2: KGHDR, SFDVKD. The CDR3 here is CATSDRRSGNADTQYF. The CDR3 region has the DNA TGTGCCACCAGTGATCGGAGGAGCGGGAACGCAGATACGCAGTATTTT.

J is TRBJ2-7 and V is TRBV19; possibly TRBD2 for D (6 bases). CDR1 is LNHDA and CDR2 is SQIVND in the germline V gene (reference sequence). CDR3 length equals 14 residues. The ends were cut back, 4 bases at V and 5 bases at J, with 15 bases in the middle. The CDR3 DNA reads TGTGCCAGTAGTAAAAGGAGGGCTAGCGACGAGCAGTACTTC. Translating gives CASSKRRASDEQYF.

The chain links TRBV13 to TRBJ2-7; 10 positions agree with TRBD1. CDR1 and CDR2 from the germline V gene are PRHDT and FYEKMQ (reference sequence). V trimming: 5 bases; J trimming: 3 bases; junction bases outside the gene matches: 1. CDR3 length: 13 amino acids. This CDR3 reads CASSRTGGYEQYF. CDR3 in DNA: TGTGCCAGCAGCCGGACAGGGGGCTACGAGCAGTACTTC. The full variable domain, its missing parts supplied by reference TRBV13 and TRBJ2-7, is AAGVIQSPRHLIKEKRETATLKCYPIPRHDTVYWYQQGPGQDPQFLISFYEKMQSDKGSIPDRFSAQQFSDYHSELNMSSLELGDSALYFCASSRTGGYEQYFGPGTRLTVT.

The rearrangement links TRBV2 to TRBJ1-1, with unresolved D. The CDR3 extends over 14 amino acids. Trimming took off 5 bases at V and 2 bases at J, with 12 bases between the two ends. CDR1 is SNHLY and CDR2 is FYNNEI in the germline V gene. The DNA of the CDR3 is TGTGCCAGCAGTTATTCTAACAGAAACACTGAAGCTTTCTTT. This codes for CASSYSNRNTEAFF.

The chain is built from TRBV12-3 or TRBV12-4 and TRBJ1-1; 7 nucleotides agree with TRBD1. Trimming took 7 bases from V and 11 from J; bases not matched to a gene: 13. This CDR3 has 13 residues. Here the CDR3 reads CASNRQGARRAFF. The CDR3 DNA reads TGTGCCAGCAATCGACAGGGCGCCCGGAGGGCTTTCTTT.

V and J are TRBV6-1 and TRBJ2-7; D not certain. Deletions cut 2 bases from V and 2 bases from J, with 7 bases between. CDR1 and CDR2 (germline): MNHNS, SASEGT. There are 13 residues in the CDR3. The CDR3 sequence is CASSEQATYEQYF. The CDR3 DNA is TGTGCCAGCAGTGAACAGGCCACCTACGAGCAGTACTTC.

The chain couples TRBV19 to TRBJ2-2; 8 positions agree with TRBD1. The length of the CDR3 is 14 residues. The V segment lost 4 bases and the J segment 3 bases; nucleotides outside the gene matches: 1. The germline V gene encodes CDR1 LNHDA and CDR2 SQIVND (reference sequence). In DNA form, the CDR3 reads TGTGCCAGTAGTACAGGGGGCCACACCGGGGAGCTGTTTTTT. Translating gives CASSTGGHTGELFF.

In this sample, this clone turned up once. The genes are TRBV7-8 and TRBJ2-3; 7 positions agree with TRBD2. CDR1 and CDR2 (germline): SGHVS, FQNEAQ. Trimming took 5 bases from V and 5 from J; bases not matched to a gene: 10. The CDR3 consists of 15 residues. The DNA of the CDR3 is TGTGCCAGCAGCCCCGTGGCGGGAGTTGGAGATACGCAGTATTTT. Its translation: CASSPVAGVGDTQYF.

This chain joins TRBV6-6 and TRBJ1-3; 7 nucleotides match TRBD1. There are 16 residues in the CDR3. V dropped 5 bases and J dropped 0; count of bases not matched to a gene: 7. Germline-derived CDR1 and CDR2 are MNHNY and SVGAGI (reference sequence). The CDR3 spells CASSRQGAVSGNTIYF. For the CDR3, the DNA is TGTGCCAGCAGTCGACAGGGTGCTGTCTCTGGAAACACCATATATTTT.

The J gene is TRBJ1-5, the V gene TRBV7-2; the D is unclear. The germline CDR1 and CDR2 sequences are SGHTA and FQGNSA. Deletions cut 4 bases from V and 2 bases from J, with 6 bases between. This CDR3 region has 13 residues. The CDR3 is CASSSEGNQPQHF. The CDR3 region has the DNA TGTGCCAGCAGCTCAGAGGGCAATCAGCCCCAGCATTTT.

The chain is built from TRBV19 and TRBJ1-2; D possibly corresponds to TRBD1 (5 bases). V was shortened by 4 bases and J by 5 bases, with 20 bases between the two germline ends. Germline V gene data show CDR1 as LNHDA and CDR2 as SQIVND (reference sequence). This CDR3 spans 16 amino acids. This chain's CDR3 is CASSRPRTSTAYGYTF. DNA of the CDR3: TGTGCCAGTAGTAGGCCCCGGACATCTACCGCGTATGGCTACACCTTC.

The J gene is TRBJ1-2, the V gene TRBV30; no definite D call. V gave up 4 bases and J gave up 1 base, with 7 bases separating them. The CDR3 runs to 12 residues. Germline CDR1 is GTSNPN and CDR2 is SVGIG (reference sequence). CDR3 amino acids: CAWNIRNYGYTF. The CDR3 DNA follows: TGTGCCTGGAATATCCGTAACTATGGCTACACCTTC.

This rearrangement joins TRBV28 to TRBJ1-4, with D perhaps matching TRBD1 (6 bases). The CDR3 has 14 amino acids. Per germline, CDR1 MDHEN and CDR2 SYDVKM. Trimming removed 7 bases at V and 5 bases at J, with 14 bases between. The DNA for the CDR3 is TGTGCCAGCAACACAGGGTTCGGCAATGAAAAACTGTTTTTT. Translating it yields CASNTGFGNEKLFF.

The chain has TRBV24-1 and TRBJ2-1; D is ambiguous. V lost 1 base, J lost 6 bases, and 6 bases lay in between. This CDR3 is 13 amino acids long. Germline V gene lookup returns CDR1 KGHDR and CDR2 SFDVKD. CDR3 in amino acids: CATSDFQRNEQFF. CDR3 coding DNA: TGTGCCACCAGTGATTTCCAGCGCAATGAGCAGTTCTTC.

The chain is built from TRBV19 and TRBJ2-6; D call uncertain. V dropped 10 bases and J dropped 4 bases, with 14 bases sitting between them. There are 14 residues in the CDR3. Looked up from germline, CDR1 is LNHDA and CDR2 is SQIVND (reference sequence). CDR3 sequence (DNA): TGTGCCACGTTAAGTGTACTCGGGGCCAACGTCCTGACTTTC. It is translated as CATLSVLGANVLTF. The full variable domain, with the rest looked up from reference TRBV19 and TRBJ2-6, is DGGITQSPKYLFRKEGQNVTLSCEQNLNHDAMYWYRQDPGQGLRLIYYSQIVNDFQKGDIAEGYSVSREKKESFPLTVTSAQKNPTAFYLCATLSVLGANVLTFGAGSRLTVL.

This clone occurred once. The chain has TRBV6-1 and TRBJ1-2; D is possibly TRBD1 (6 bases). The CDR3 loop spans 14 amino acids. CDR1 MNHNS and CDR2 SASEGT come from the germline V gene. V lost 5 bases, J lost 2 bases, and 12 bases lay in between. Written as DNA, the CDR3 is TGTGCCAGCAGTTCCCCGGACAGCAACTATGGCTACACCTTC. Its protein product is CASSSPDSNYGYTF.

The chain joins TRBV7-2 to TRBJ2-1; 10 nucleotides match TRBD2. This CDR3 has 15 amino acids. Germline V gives CDR1 SGHTA, CDR2 FQGNSA. The junction had 5 bases not matched to a gene; V was cut back by 4 bases and J by 5 bases. CDR3 coding DNA: TGTGCCAGCAGCTCCCCCGGACTAGCGGACAATGAGCAGTTCTTC. The encoded protein is CASSSPGLADNEQFF.

The rearrangement uses TRBV13 and TRBJ1-6; 8 bases are shared with TRBD1. Per the germline V gene, CDR1 is PRHDT and CDR2 is FYEKMQ (reference sequence). Trimming took 1 base from V and 7 from J; bases not matched to a gene: 12. The CDR3 length is 18 residues. The CDR3 DNA reads TGTGCCAGCAGCTTAGATATTTCCCTAGGACAGGGCAATTCACCCCTCCACTTT. Its translation is CASSLDISLGQGNSPLHF.

The chain is built from TRBV19 and TRBJ2-7; TRBD1 matches at 8 bases. J gave up 0 bases and V 5 bases, and 9 bases lay outside the gene matches. Germline CDR1 reads LNHDA; CDR2 reads SQIVND (reference sequence). This CDR3 is 16 amino acids long. CDR3 sequence: CASSVPTGGSSYEQYF. Here the CDR3 DNA reads TGTGCCAGTAGTGTACCCACAGGGGGGAGCTCCTACGAGCAGTACTTC.

This clone has just one count. The chain recombines TRBV4-3 with TRBJ2-2; 10 bases are shared with TRBD2. Germline V lookup: CDR1 LGHNA, CDR2 YSLEER. The CDR3 totals 19 residues. The J segment lost 0 bases and the V segment lost 0 bases, leaving 7 bases of the junction unmatched. CDR3: CASSQDSLAGVTNTGELFF. As DNA, the CDR3 is TGCGCCAGCAGCCAAGATAGCCTAGCGGGAGTGACGAACACCGGGGAGCTGTTTTTT.

The V gene is TRBV5-8, the J gene TRBJ2-1; 10 bases are a match to TRBD2. The J segment lost 8 bases and the V segment lost 4 bases, leaving 6 bases of the junction unmatched. CDR1 is SGHTS and CDR2 is YDEGEE in the germline V gene. This CDR3 has 14 residues. Written as DNA, the CDR3 is TGTGCCAGCAGCGACCTAGCGGGAGTCGATGAGCAGTTCTTC. It yields the protein CASSDLAGVDEQFF.

This chain connects TRBV10-2 to TRBJ1-5; 11 bases are shared with TRBD1. CDR1 and CDR2 (germline): WSHSY, SAAADI. This CDR3 is 14 amino acids long. V trimming: 7 bases; J trimming: 5 bases; junction bases outside the gene matches: 4. This CDR3 is CASTRDRGDQPQHF. CDR3 coding DNA: TGCGCCAGCACCCGGGACAGGGGGGATCAGCCCCAGCATTTT.

V gene TRBV10-3 combines with J gene TRBJ1-5, with D uncertain. V lost 4 bases and J lost 1, with 14 bases in between. Germline V lookup: CDR1 ENHRY, CDR2 SYGVKD. The CDR3 is 16 residues long. CDR3 loop: CAISVAGVQSNQPQHF. CDR3 nucleotide sequence: TGTGCCATCAGTGTTGCGGGCGTCCAGAGCAATCAGCCCCAGCATTTT.

In the case of this clone: Other DNA sequences in the sample encode the same CDR3. This chain connects TRBV5-1 to TRBJ2-6; 10 nucleotides match TRBD1. Germline trimming cut 3 bases from V and 0 bases from J; bases unmatched to any gene: 3. The CDR3 sequence is 17 residues long. Germline V gives CDR1 SGHRS, CDR2 YFSETQ. The CDR3 loop is CASSSGQGTSGANVLTF. The CDR3 DNA is TGCGCCAGCAGCTCGGGACAGGGGACCTCTGGGGCCAACGTCCTGACTTTC.

This sequence joins TRBV14 and TRBJ2-5, with a possible D match to TRBD1 (5 bases). The V gene's germline CDR1 is SGHDN and CDR2 FVKESK. The ends were cut back, 3 bases at V and 5 bases at J, with 19 bases in the middle. The CDR3 has 16 amino acids. The CDR3 loop is CASSHSVSREGETQYF. In nucleotides, the CDR3 is TGTGCCAGCAGCCATTCTGTTTCCAGGGAAGGGGAGACCCAGTACTTC.

The V and J genes are TRBV7-8 and TRBJ1-1, with a weak D call TRBD1 (6 bases). Trimming took off 0 bases at V and 3 bases at J, with 11 bases between the two ends. The CDR3 extends over 15 amino acids. The germline V gene has CDR1 SGHVS and CDR2 FQNEAQ. Here the CDR3 DNA reads TGTGCCAGCAGCTTAGCTCAGGGGTGGCACACTGAAGCTTTCTTT. It specifies CASSLAQGWHTEAFF.

The genes are TRBV4-3 and TRBJ1-3, with TRBD1 as a possible D gene (6 bases). In germline, CDR1 is LGHNA, CDR2 YSLEER. CDR3 length: 16 residues. V lost 0 bases and J lost 8, with 17 bases in between. The CDR3, as DNA: TGCGCCAGCAGCCAAGATCGGGGCAGGGGTTTGGACACCATATATTTT. It specifies CASSQDRGRGLDTIYF.

The chain uses TRBV6-1 and TRBJ1-2; no firm D call. The CDR3 is made up of 13 amino acids. Germline loops: CDR1 MNHNS, CDR2 SASEGT. Trimming removed 2 bases from V and 3 bases from J, with 7 bases in between. CDR3 DNA: TGTGCCAGCAGTGAACAGGTATACTATGGCTACACCTTC. This sequence encodes CASSEQVYYGYTF.